The 25 T cell receptor beta chains given below trace back to one sample, sequenced in a study of blood T cell repertoires in COVID-19. Repertoires were generated with immunoSEQ multiplex PCR, while TCRdb's copy carries only in-frame clones and drops some. The data hold 290,000 or so clones, with around nine tenths observed a single time. Sample: peripheral blood. The receptors stem from a man in his 70s with acute or convalescent COVID-19.

The chain has TRBV28 and TRBJ1-2, with D uncertain. CDR1 is MDHEN and CDR2 is SYDVKM in the germline V gene. The CDR3 covers 13 residues. V was pared by 7 bases and J by 0 bases, with 9 bases between. The chain's CDR3 is CASTPSTNYGYTF. In nucleotides, the CDR3 is TGTGCCAGCACCCCAAGCACTAACTATGGCTACACCTTC.

The chain uses TRBV4-3 and TRBJ2-5; 7 positions match TRBD1. After removal of 4 bases from V and 5 bases from J, the junction contained 10 bases not matched to a gene. The CDR3 runs to 15 residues. CDR1 and CDR2 (germline): LGHNA, YSLEER. The chain's CDR3 is CASSPGTEAWETQYF. In nucleotides, the CDR3 is TGCGCCAGCAGCCCCGGGACAGAGGCCTGGGAGACCCAGTACTTC.

This clone showed up just once. This chain links TRBV24-1 with TRBJ2-7; TRBD1 might be the D (6 bases). CDR3 size: 15 residues. Trimming pared 1 base from V and 3 bases from J, leaving 12 bases between. The germline CDR1 and CDR2 sequences are KGHDR and SFDVKD. This CDR3 reads CATSDFQGSLYEQYF. CDR3 coding DNA: TGTGCCACCAGTGATTTTCAGGGGAGTCTCTACGAGCAGTACTTC.

The V and J genes are TRBV2 and TRBJ1-6, with D possibly matching TRBD1 (6 bases). The CDR3 has 15 residues. Germline V lookup: CDR1 SNHLY, CDR2 FYNNEI. V was trimmed by 7 bases and J by 7 bases, leaving 17 bases between them. This CDR3 is CASTRTGMENSPLHF. The CDR3 DNA reads as TGTGCCAGCACCAGAACAGGGATGGAAAATTCACCCCTCCACTTT. Looking up the rest from reference TRBV2 and TRBJ1-6 gives the full variable domain: EPEVTQTPSHQVTQMGQEVILRCVPISNHLYFYWYRQILGQKVEFLVSFYNNEISEKSEIFDDQFSVERPDGSNFTLKIRSTKLEDSAMYFCASTRTGMENSPLHFGNGTRLTVT.

The J gene is TRBJ1-5, the V gene TRBV3-1 (or the pseudogene TRBV3-2), with D perhaps matching TRBD1 (6 bases). Germline CDR1 LGHDT, CDR2 YNNKEL (reference sequence). The V gene lost 4 bases and the J gene lost 0 bases, with 10 bases spanning the gap. This CDR3 contains 15 residues. CDR3 amino acids: CASSPDSSSNQPQHF. CDR3 coding DNA: TGTGCCAGCAGCCCGGACAGCTCTAGCAATCAGCCCCAGCATTTT.

The rearrangement uses TRBV6-5 and TRBJ1-4; 7 positions match TRBD1. V dropped 6 bases and J dropped 8; count of bases not matched to a gene: 6. The length of the CDR3 is 13 residues. From germline, CDR1 is MNHEY and CDR2 SVGAGI. CDR3: CASRRGQEEKLFF. DNA for the CDR3: TGTGCCAGCAGGAGGGGGCAGGAGGAAAAACTGTTTTTT.

This chain links TRBV4-3 with TRBJ1-6; D remains ambiguous. V lost 6 bases and J 6 bases, leaving 12 bases between the germline ends. The CDR3 contains 14 residues. Germline CDR1 is LGHNA and CDR2 is YSLEER. CDR3 region: CASRHRESNSPLHF. CDR3 nucleotides: TGCGCCAGCAGACACCGGGAAAGTAATTCACCCCTCCACTTT.

This clone was counted once. The chain joins TRBV5-1 to TRBJ2-2, with D perhaps matching TRBD1 (5 bases). The V and J ends lost 4 bases and 7 bases respectively, with 17 bases between them. The CDR3 extends over 15 amino acids. Looked up from germline, CDR1 is SGHRS and CDR2 is YFSETQ. CDR3 region: CASSPRVGPGGELFF. The CDR3, as DNA: TGCGCCAGCAGCCCCCGGGTGGGGCCCGGCGGGGAGCTGTTTTTT.

The chain has TRBV7-2 and TRBJ2-1; perhaps TRBD2 as D (5 bases). The CDR3 runs to 15 residues. V shed 5 bases and J shed 1 base, with 12 bases lying between them. Germline V gives CDR1 SGHTA, CDR2 FQGNSA. The CDR3 coding sequence is TGTGCCAGCAGCCCGGACTGGATATCCTACAATGAGCAGTTCTTC. It codes for CASSPDWISYNEQFF.

The genes are TRBV18 and TRBJ1-6; 7 nucleotides align to TRBD1. The V gene's germline CDR1 is KGHSH and CDR2 LQKENI. V shed 1 base and J 3 bases; nucleotides not matched to a gene: 3. The CDR3 consists of 16 residues. The CDR3 DNA is TGTGCCAGCTCACCACTCACAGGGGACTATAATTCACCCCTCCACTTT. This gives the protein CASSPLTGDYNSPLHF.

The rearrangement links TRBV18 to TRBJ2-5, with 9 bases fitting TRBD1. The germline V gene encodes CDR1 KGHSH and CDR2 LQKENI. V dropped 0 bases and J dropped 8; count of bases not matched to a gene: 10. The CDR3 spans 16 residues. CDR3 in amino acids: CASSPPDRGPLATQYF. The DNA of the CDR3 is TGTGCCAGCTCACCACCGGACAGGGGACCCTTGGCTACCCAGTACTTC. The full variable domain, rest sourced from reference TRBV18 and TRBJ2-5, is NAGVMQNPRHLVRRRGQEARLRCSPMKGHSHVYWYRQLPEEGLKFMVYLQKENIIDESGMPKERFSAEFPKEGPSILRIQQVVRGDSAAYFCASSPPDRGPLATQYFGPGTRLLVL.

The chain links TRBV7-9 to TRBJ2-3; perhaps TRBD2 as D (5 bases). The V end was cut by 2 bases, the J end by 4 bases, with 16 bases between. CDR1 and CDR2 (germline): SEHNR, FQNEAQ (reference sequence). The CDR3 is 16 residues long. CDR3 amino acids: CASSLWAGMGADTQYF. The CDR3 DNA reads as TGTGCCAGCAGCTTATGGGCGGGCATGGGAGCAGATACGCAGTATTTT.

The V and J genes are TRBV19 and TRBJ1-5, with TRBD1 matching over 9 bases. V lost 4 bases to trimming and J lost 3 bases; unmatched junction nucleotides: 7. The CDR3 length is 16 residues. Germline CDR1 and CDR2: LNHDA and SQIVND (reference sequence). CDR3 sequence reads: CASSTGQGFINQPQHF. CDR3 coding DNA: TGTGCCAGTAGTACGGGACAGGGATTCATCAATCAGCCCCAGCATTTT.

V is TRBV15 and J is TRBJ1-4, with D perhaps TRBD1 (5 bases). The germline CDR1 and CDR2 sequences are LNHNV and YYDKDF (reference sequence). Deletions cut 0 bases from V and 5 bases from J, with 10 bases between. The CDR3 has 15 residues. The CDR3 bases are TGTGCCACCAGCAGAGATCGGCAGGGAAATGAAAAACTGTTTTTT. It yields the protein CATSRDRQGNEKLFF.

V usage is TRBV20-1 and J usage is TRBJ2-4; no firm D call. Trimming took 4 bases from V and 4 from J, leaving 5 bases between them. The CDR3 spans 11 residues. Germline assignment: CDR1 DFQATT and CDR2 SNEGSKA (reference sequence). The CDR3 DNA reads TGCAGTGCTAAACAGAAAAACATTCAGTACTTC. Translating it yields CSAKQKNIQYF.

The gene calls are TRBV18 and TRBJ2-1, with TRBD2 as a possible D gene (6 bases). The CDR3 consists of 15 residues. The germline V gene encodes CDR1 KGHSH and CDR2 LQKENI. V was cut by 3 bases and J by 5 bases, with 14 bases left in between. The CDR3 region has the DNA TGTGCCAGCTCACCGTTCCTCGGGGGAGACAATGAGCAGTTCTTC. The encoded protein is CASSPFLGGDNEQFF.

This chain links TRBV28 with TRBJ2-1; maybe TRBD1 (5 bases). Germline V CDR1 and CDR2: MDHEN, SYDVKM. The length of the CDR3 is 12 residues. Trimming removed 4 bases from V and 12 bases from J, with 13 bases in between. The CDR3: CASSSVQAMQFF. The CDR3 DNA sequence: TGTGCCAGCAGTTCGGTACAGGCGATGCAGTTCTTC.

The J gene is TRBJ2-7, the V gene TRBV6-5, with 8 bases lining up with TRBD2. Germline V gene lookup returns CDR1 MNHEY and CDR2 SVGAGI. This CDR3 contains 13 residues. Trimming took 6 bases from V and 6 from J; bases not matched to a gene: 7. CDR3 residues: CASRQAGVPEQYF. DNA of the CDR3: TGTGCCAGCAGACAAGCGGGGGTTCCCGAGCAGTACTTC.

This clone turned up a few times. V gene TRBV11-2 combines with J gene TRBJ2-5; 8 nucleotides line up with TRBD2. The junction had 3 bases not matched to a gene; V was cut back by 2 bases and J by 4 bases. This CDR3 region has 14 residues. Germline V gives CDR1 SGHAT, CDR2 FQNNGV. The CDR3 DNA sequence: TGTGCCAGCAGCTTATCGGGGGGGCGAGAGACCCAGTACTTC. Protein: CASSLSGGRETQYF.

This rearrangement joins TRBV10-3 to TRBJ2-1; no definite D call. The germline V gene encodes CDR1 ENHRY and CDR2 SYGVKD. V was pared by 8 bases and J by 1 base, with 12 bases between. The CDR3 totals 14 residues. The CDR3 DNA sequence: TGTGCCATCTCTCGCGGAACTTCCTACAATGAGCAGTTCTTC. Translated, it gives CAISRGTSYNEQFF.

The V call is TRBV4-3, the J call TRBJ2-1; perhaps TRBD2 as D (5 bases). The CDR3 consists of 17 residues. Germline V gene data show CDR1 as LGHNA and CDR2 as YSLEER. Trimming removed 0 bases from V and 8 bases from J, with 20 bases in between. As DNA, the CDR3 is TGCGCCAGCAGCCAAGATTTGCAGGTCGGGGTTATCGATGAGCAGTTCTTC. It translates to CASSQDLQVGVIDEQFF.

This sequence joins TRBV5-4 and TRBJ2-2; 13 positions agree with TRBD2. The trim removed 2 bases at V and 7 bases at J, leaving 11 bases unmatched. The CDR3 has 18 residues. Looked up from germline, CDR1 is SGHNT and CDR2 is YYREEE (reference sequence). CDR3 region: CASSFQTSGRWGGGELFF. The DNA of the CDR3 is TGTGCCAGCAGCTTTCAGACTAGCGGGAGGTGGGGCGGCGGGGAGCTGTTTTTT.

The V gene is TRBV5-1, the J gene TRBJ2-2, with D hard to call. CDR1 is SGHRS, CDR2 YFSETQ, per germline. Between the trimmed V and J ends, which lost 2 bases and 1 base, there was a span of 6 bases. The CDR3 sequence is 14 residues long. CDR3 in amino acids: CASSFSGNTGELFF. The CDR3 region has the DNA TGCGCCAGCAGCTTTTCAGGGAACACCGGGGAGCTGTTTTTT.

CDR3 sequence: CASSEQGNGYNEQFF. The CDR3 bases are TGTGCCAGCAGCGAACAGGGTAACGGGTACAATGAGCAGTTCTTC. This chain joins TRBV9 and TRBJ2-1; D is perhaps TRBD1 (6 bases). Germline assignment: CDR1 SGDLS and CDR2 YYNGEE. V dropped 3 bases and J dropped 4 bases, with 14 bases sitting between them. The CDR3 is 15 residues long.

This clone was detected once. The V gene is TRBV6-2 or TRBV6-3, the J gene TRBJ2-3; TRBD2 agrees at 10 bases. CDR1 MNHEY and CDR2 SVGEGT come from the germline V gene. This CDR3 is 17 amino acids long. Germline trimming cut 5 bases from V and 4 bases from J; bases unmatched to any gene: 12. This CDR3 reads CASSQRASGSRSDTQYF. Written as DNA, the CDR3 is TGTGCCAGCAGTCAAAGGGCTAGCGGGAGCAGATCAGATACGCAGTATTTT.